A single T cell receptor (beta chain) is shown here with its context. The antigen it binds to is not known. No base qualities exist here, and no much larger clone lies one base off it. This entry is derived from a study of T cell responses to AZD1222 COVID-19 vaccine (dated by TCRdb to about 2021). Background for the entire study: TCR sequencing was performed for about 250 trial participants, of whom around 200 were given two doses of AZD1222 and 26 were given two doses of MenACWY control vaccine. Trial participants were enrolled by age into subgroups of 18-55, 56-69 and 70-plus years, and approximately 150, 30 and 60 TCR-sequenced participants, respectively, were included in these subgroups. Paper-wide results and their limitations: Nearly half of unique spike-specific TCRs reportedly recognized epitopes outside regions mutated in the B.1.351 and B.1.1.7 variants. Participants were mostly white British and included more females than males, and it was suggested by the authors that clonal diversity may have been underestimated. In the small 56-69-year group, the increase in depth fell short of significance, most likely because of low power. Because no samples from the day 14 peak response were available, repertoires could be characterized only after the peak T cell response. A significant rise in spike-specific TCR breadth and depth was observed after two AZD1222 doses relative to day 0 and relative to MenACWY recipients. Conclusions about previously exposed vaccinees are limited, since just a handful of AZD1222 recipients were seropositive for SARS-CoV-2 at baseline. Vaccine-associated CD4 TCRs spanned the whole spike protein, with dominant responses in regions 160-218 and 743-854.

V sheds 4 bases and J sheds 5 bases, leaving 12 bases between their ends. The CDR3 numbers 13 residues from cysteine through phenylalanine. Only the CDR3 part of the read is kept: 39 bases, read in frame from the first base. CDR1 and CDR2 were assigned from the germline V gene as SGHVS and FNYEAQ. The CDR3 regions of human TCRbeta chains were subjected to immunosequencing. For the original study's pipeline: TCRs in the repertoires were matched against a reference library of SARS-CoV-2-specific TCRs that had been generated with the MIRA antigen-specificity platform. Breadth was defined as the fraction of unique TCRs that were SARS-CoV-2-associated, and depth was defined as the fraction of total T cells that were SARS-CoV-2-associated. Using the MIRA data, each spike-specific TCR was mapped to the spike region that the TCR reacts to and placed in a CD4 or CD8 class. Log10-transformed breadth and depth values were compared by one-way ANOVA with Sidak's multiple comparisons tests. The table was pulled from immuneACCESS by TCRdb, which kept in-frame rearrangements only. Such tables lose some clones; where checked, under half of the loss comes from unresolved V genes, and the rest has no known cause. The DNA gave D and trimming, while V, J and clone size come from that table. This sample lists around 130,000 clones; 80% to 95% were detected once. The ten largest account for 4% to 4.5% of the sample.

The time point label for this specimen denotes: about 28 days (+/-7) after the second vaccine dose. This specimen's treatment or condition label, per the study, means: meningococcal conjugate vaccine given as trial control. Samples from vaccinated people were obtained from the UK trials COV001 and COV002, which included a single-blind randomized controlled phase 2/3 trial of AZD1222 (ChAdOx1 nCoV-19) in healthy adults. Trial participant PBMC samples were collected at day 0 and day 28 after the second dose for TCRbeta chain sequencing. The sequence derives from an adult who received the MenACWY meningococcal vaccine as a control. Here the sequenced sample was peripheral blood, taken 28 days after the second dose of the MenACWY control vaccine. The V and J genes are TRBV7-6 and TRBJ2-7; a confident D gene designation cannot be given. Here is the DNA: TGTGCCAGCAGCTCAGGACGGTCAGACGAGCAGTACTTC. This sequence encodes CASSSGRSDEQYF.